A selection of T cell receptor beta chains follows, all from one sample in a study of T cell repertoires in cytomegalovirus infection. TCRdb re-called the reads through MiXCR, storing one row per CDR3 protein. The sample has about 220,000 distinct CDR3 sequences, roughly two fifths seen once. These receptors have no identified antigens. Sequenced here: CD8+ T cells from cultured PBMCs, sampled from culture after CMV antigen stimulation. All receptors derive from a human donor in good health (CMV status not recorded). Some clones in this sample may be carry-over from other donors' samples. CDR3s include the opening cysteine and the closing phenylalanine or tryptophan. The order of the fields is V gene, CDR3 length, CDR3 protein.

>TRBV24-1|12
CATSAGNTEAFF
>TRBV5-6|16
CASSSQVSGRIGELFF
>TRBV7-9|18
CASSSSGTSGWDQETQYF
>TRBV7-2|14
CASSYPRGEETQYF
>TRBV27|16
CASSNPGTTGPQEQFF
>TRBV19|13
CATSPGLNTEAFF
>TRBV18|15
CASSIRQASNYGYTF
>TRBV5-1|14
CASSLSDGDYGYTF
>TRBV15|15
CATSRVPGDQETQYF
>TRBV7-6|13
CASSLQGHTEAFF
>TRBV18|14
CASSPQDGNQPQHF
>TRBV6-6|15
CASIFRDRAFNEQFF
>TRBV6-4|14
CASSAGTSTDTQYF
>TRBV24-1|17
CATSDYRGRGRAETQYF
>TRBV27|15
CASSTPRTGIHEQYF
>TRBV11-2|13
CASSYASGNTIYF
>TRBV10-3|13
CATATGQDEKLFF
>TRBV7-9|17
CASRQGTQLPPVNTIYF
>TRBV3-1|18
CASSQDPFETLRKNEQFF
>TRBV12-3/TRBV12-4|14
CASSLTTGGNTIYF
>TRBV29-1|13
CSVENRVNTEAFF
>TRBV27|13
CASSPIETDTQYF
>TRBV7-6|15
CASSPRASRQETQYF